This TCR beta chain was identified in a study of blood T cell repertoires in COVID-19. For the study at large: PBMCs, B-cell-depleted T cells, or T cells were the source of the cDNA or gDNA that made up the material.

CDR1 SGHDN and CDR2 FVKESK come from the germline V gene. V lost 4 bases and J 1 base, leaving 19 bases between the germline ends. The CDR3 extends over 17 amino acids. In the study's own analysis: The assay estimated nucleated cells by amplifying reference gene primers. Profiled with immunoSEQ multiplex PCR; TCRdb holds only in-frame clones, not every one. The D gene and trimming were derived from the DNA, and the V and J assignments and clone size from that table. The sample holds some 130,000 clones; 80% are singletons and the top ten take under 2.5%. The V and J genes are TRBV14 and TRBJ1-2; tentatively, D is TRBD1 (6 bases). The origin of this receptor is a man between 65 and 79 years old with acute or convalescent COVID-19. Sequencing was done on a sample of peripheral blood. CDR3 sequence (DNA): TGTGCCAGCAGCCTCTCACTGGGGGGGGCCCTTAACTATGGCTACACCTTC. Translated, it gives CASSLSLGGALNYGYTF.